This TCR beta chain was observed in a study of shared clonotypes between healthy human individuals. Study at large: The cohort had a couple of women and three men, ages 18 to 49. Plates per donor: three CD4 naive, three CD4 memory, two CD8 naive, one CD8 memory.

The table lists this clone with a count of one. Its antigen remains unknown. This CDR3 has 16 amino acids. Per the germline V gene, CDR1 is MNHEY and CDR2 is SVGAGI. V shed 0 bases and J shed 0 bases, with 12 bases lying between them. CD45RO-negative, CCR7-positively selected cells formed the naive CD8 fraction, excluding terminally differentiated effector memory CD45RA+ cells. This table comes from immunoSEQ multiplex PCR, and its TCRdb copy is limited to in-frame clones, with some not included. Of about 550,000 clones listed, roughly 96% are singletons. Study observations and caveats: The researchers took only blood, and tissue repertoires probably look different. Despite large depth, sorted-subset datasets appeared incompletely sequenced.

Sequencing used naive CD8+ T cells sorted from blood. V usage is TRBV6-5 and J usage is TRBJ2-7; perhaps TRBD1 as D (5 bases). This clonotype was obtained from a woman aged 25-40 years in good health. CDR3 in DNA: TGTGCCAGCAGTTACTCGATGGGGCAGGCCTCCTACGAGCAGTACTTC. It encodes CASSYSMGQASYEQYF.